This TCR beta chain was recovered during a study of neoadjuvant anti-PD-1 for oral cavity cancer. Study results and limitations: Post-nivolumab, blood T cell clonality was significantly elevated in non-responders.

As to this clone: Its specificity is unknown.

Patients had newly diagnosed, untreated stage II-IVA oral cavity squamous cell carcinoma. The patients had HPV-negative, locally advanced oral cavity squamous cell carcinoma. Sequenced by immunoSEQ multiplex PCR; TCRdb stores in-frame clones only, minus some. The sample holds tens of thousands of clones; around 80% are singletons and the top ten take nearly 3.5%. V was clipped by 0 bases and J by 9 bases; unmatched bases: 8. The germline CDR1 and CDR2 sequences are SGDLS and YYNGEE. This CDR3 spans 15 amino acids. The source material was PBMCs, sampled before nivolumab (anti-PD-1) treatment. This clonotype originated in a person aged 35-79 years with oral cavity squamous cell carcinoma. The chain combines TRBV9 with TRBJ2-1; TRBD1 matches 8 bases. The CDR3 nucleotides read TGTGCCAGCAGCGTAGACGGTTCAGGGGGCGCTGAGCAGTTCTTC. Protein: CASSVDGSGGAEQFF. Drawing the rest from reference TRBV9 and TRBJ2-1, the complete variable domain is DSGVTQTPKHLITATGQRVTLRCSPRSGDLSVYWYQQSLDQGLQFLIQYYNGEERAKGNILERFSAQQFPDLHSELNLSSLELGDSALYFCASSVDGSGGAEQFFGPGTRLTVL.